The 8 T cell receptor beta chains in this list originate from one sample, sequenced in a study of T cell changes during pregnancy in multiple sclerosis. Here immunoSEQ multiplex PCR was the method, and the copy in TCRdb shows in-frame clones only, minus some. The profile shows more than 25,000 clones, 75% to 95% of them singletons. Sequenced material: CD8+ T cells from peripheral blood mononuclear cells, taken in the second trimester of pregnancy. The receptors stem from a female donor in good health, enrolled as a control in a pregnancy study.

In this sample, this clone turned up once. J is TRBJ1-2 and V is TRBV13, with D possibly being TRBD1 (5 bases). This CDR3 is built from 14 residues. V gave up 1 base and J gave up 6 bases, with 12 bases separating them. From germline, CDR1 is PRHDT and CDR2 FYEKMQ (reference sequence). The CDR3 sequence is CASSLEKAGHGYTF. The CDR3 DNA sequence: TGTGCCAGCAGCTTAGAGAAGGCGGGGCATGGCTACACCTTC.

The chain links TRBV18 to TRBJ2-4, with D unresolved. This CDR3 region has 15 residues. Trimming left V 3 bases short and J 5 bases short, with 14 bases between. CDR1 is KGHSH, CDR2 LQKENI, per germline. CDR3 residues: CASSPRTLDENIQYF. For the CDR3, the DNA is TGTGCCAGCTCACCGCGAACCTTAGATGAAAACATTCAGTACTTC.

The J gene is TRBJ2-7, the V gene TRBV4-3, with 7 bases aligning to TRBD2. The CDR3 spans 15 residues. With 1 base clipped from V and 6 bases from J, the junction kept 9 bases outside the gene matches. Germline CDR1 and CDR2: LGHNA and YSLEER. The chain's CDR3 is CASSQVYRGESEQYF. The CDR3 DNA is TGCGCCAGCAGCCAAGTGTACCGGGGGGAGAGCGAGCAGTACTTC.

This chain links TRBV9 with TRBJ2-7, with 8 bases lining up with TRBD1. J lost 3 bases, V lost 4 bases, and 3 bases had no gene match. The V gene's germline CDR1 is SGDLS and CDR2 YYNGEE. The CDR3 length is 13 residues. CDR3 region: CASSRGQGYEQYF. As DNA, the CDR3 is TGTGCCAGCAGCCGAGGACAGGGCTACGAGCAGTACTTC.

This clone was found a few times. V and J are TRBV2 and TRBJ1-1; D may be TRBD1 (6 bases). From germline, CDR1 is SNHLY and CDR2 FYNNEI. This CDR3 contains 17 residues. V was pared by 7 bases and J by 0 bases, with 21 bases between. CDR3 sequence: CASNYARGGPMNTEAFF. In DNA, the CDR3 is TGTGCCAGCAATTACGCCAGGGGAGGGCCAATGAACACTGAAGCTTTCTTT.

This chain uses TRBV6-5 with TRBJ1-1, with no clear D. V lost 2 bases and J lost 1, with 5 bases in between. CDR1 is MNHEY and CDR2 is SVGAGI in the germline V gene. The CDR3 consists of 13 residues. The DNA for the CDR3 is TGTGCCAGCAGTTACAGCGAGAACACTGAAGCTTTCTTT. The encoded protein is CASSYSENTEAFF.

This chain connects TRBV4-1 to TRBJ2-5; 11 nucleotides line up with TRBD2. Looked up from germline, CDR1 is MGHRA and CDR2 is YSYEKL. The CDR3 contains 16 residues. J gave up 0 bases and V 1 base, and 1 base lay outside the gene matches. The CDR3: CASSQGLAGNQETQYF. The CDR3 bases are TGCGCCAGCAGCCAAGGACTAGCGGGAAACCAAGAGACCCAGTACTTC.

This clone was seen just once. The rearrangement uses TRBV19 and TRBJ2-1; weak D call: TRBD2 (7 bases). CDR3 size: 14 residues. Germline CDR1 reads LNHDA; CDR2 reads SQIVND (reference sequence). Between the trimmed V and J ends, which lost 7 bases and 2 bases, there was a span of 12 bases. CDR3 bases: TGTGCCAGTACCCCGCGGGGGCCCTACAATGAGCAGTTCTTC. Amino acid sequence: CASTPRGPYNEQFF.